This TCR beta chain was profiled in a study of T cells in Graves' hyperthyroidism and ophthalmopathy. Study details: Peripheral blood specimens were obtained at initial diagnosis, prior to any treatment. Study-wide results and caveats: A median roughly 6.6 months before onset, the model predicted ophthalmopathy.

The diagnostic basis comprised clinical symptoms, serum thyroxine and TRAb, thyroid ultrasound and orbital computed tomography. CDR1 and CDR2 (germline): SEHNR, FQNEAQ (reference sequence). The CDR3 extends over 14 amino acids. Trimming cost V 2 bases and J 8 bases, with 13 bases left between them. Amplification targeted TCR beta CDR3 regions from RNA transcripts. A first-round RT-PCR of the TCR CDR3 used the HTBI primer set. TCRdb fed the multiplex PCR reads into MiXCR, producing one record per CDR3 protein. Of approximately 400,000 distinct CDR3 sequences in the sample, 15% to 19% were seen once. This clonotype was observed at least ten times. The antigen remains undetermined.

The genes are TRBV7-9 and TRBJ2-1; D might be TRBD2 (6 bases). The sequenced sample consisted of blood. The receptor was isolated from a woman under 30 with Graves' hyperthyroidism that later progressed to Graves' ophthalmopathy. The CDR3 here is CASSLFGPGDEQFF. CDR3 DNA sequence: TGTGCCAGCAGCTTATTTGGACCGGGGGATGAGCAGTTCTTC. The whole variable domain, filled in from reference TRBV7-9 and TRBJ2-1, reads DTGVSQNPRHKITKRGQNVTFRCDPISEHNRLYWYRQTLGQGPEFLTYFQNEAQLEKSRLLSDRFSAERPKGSFSTLEIQRTEQGDSAMYLCASSLFGPGDEQFFGPGTRLTVL.